The clone carrying this T cell receptor (beta chain) was counted ten times or more. TCRdb itself ran the RT-PCR reads through MiXCR, one entry per CDR3 protein. The sample contains about 570,000 distinct CDR3 sequences, 12% of which appear only once. Germline CDR1 and CDR2: LGHNA and YNFKEQ. V lost 2 bases to trimming and J lost 2 bases, with 12 bases between them. The CDR3 runs to 16 residues. These data are taken from a study of response to subunit inactivated influenza vaccine. The TCR comes from a man aged 50 to 59 who received an inactivated influenza vaccine. Specimen: PBMCs from blood, collected on the day of vaccination. The J gene is TRBJ2-2, the V gene TRBV4-2; maybe TRBD1 (6 bases). CDR3 in amino acids: CASSQNRDTNTGELFF. CDR3 DNA sequence: TGTGCCAGCAGCCAAAACCGGGACACAAACACCGGGGAGCTGTTTTTT.